This T cell receptor beta chain was observed in a study of T cell changes during pregnancy in multiple sclerosis. The method was immunoSEQ multiplex PCR; TCRdb's version includes in-frame clones alone and lacks a portion of them. The table has about 51,000 clones, 85% to 95% seen once. V was cut by 3 bases and J by 5 bases, with 12 bases left in between. In germline, CDR1 is SGHDT, CDR2 YYEEEE. The CDR3 is 14 residues long. The sample here was CD4+ T cells from peripheral blood mononuclear cells, taken in the second trimester of pregnancy. The TCR sequence derives from a female donor with multiple sclerosis, enrolled in a pregnancy study. The V call is TRBV5-6, the J call TRBJ1-5, with D hard to call. CDR3 DNA sequence: TGTGCCAGCAGCTGGGGAGCCTCCGATCAGCCCCAGCATTTT. The encoded protein is CASSWGASDQPQHF.